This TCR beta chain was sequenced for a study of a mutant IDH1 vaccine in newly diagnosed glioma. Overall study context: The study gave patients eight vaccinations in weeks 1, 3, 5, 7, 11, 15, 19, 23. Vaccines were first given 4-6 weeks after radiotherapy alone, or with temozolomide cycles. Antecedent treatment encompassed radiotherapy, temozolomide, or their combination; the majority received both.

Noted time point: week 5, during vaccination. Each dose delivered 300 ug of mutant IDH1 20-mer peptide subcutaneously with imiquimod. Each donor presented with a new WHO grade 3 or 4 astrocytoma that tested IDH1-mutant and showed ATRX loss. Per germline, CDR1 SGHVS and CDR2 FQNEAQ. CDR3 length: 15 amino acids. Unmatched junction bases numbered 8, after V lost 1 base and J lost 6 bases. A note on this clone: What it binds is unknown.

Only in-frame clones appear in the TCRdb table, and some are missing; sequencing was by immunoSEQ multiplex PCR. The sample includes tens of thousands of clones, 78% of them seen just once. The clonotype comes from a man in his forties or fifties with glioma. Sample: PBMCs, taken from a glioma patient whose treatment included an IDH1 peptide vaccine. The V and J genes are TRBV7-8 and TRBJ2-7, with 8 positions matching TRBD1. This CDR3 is CASSLGWDTGGEQYF. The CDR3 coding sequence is TGTGCCAGCAGCTTAGGCTGGGATACAGGGGGCGAGCAGTACTTC.